The 24 T cell receptor beta chains below all came from one sample that was sequenced in a study of blood T cells in healthy people across ages. Using a J-beta primer mix together with a sample-barcoded 5' primer, a second PCR was run for roughly 6 to 12 cycles. MiXCR, applied by TCRdb to the 5' RACE reads, yields one record per CDR3 protein. The sample consists of about 940,000 distinct CDR3 sequences, around 46% of them appearing once. Sequenced sample: blood. All receptors derive from a man between 25 and 39 years old in good health.

The chain employs TRBV11-3 and TRBJ1-1; D is ambiguous. The V end was cut by 0 bases, the J end by 11 bases, with 16 bases between. CDR1 and CDR2 from the germline V gene are SGHNT and YENEEA. This CDR3 spans 14 amino acids. CDR3: CASSLDRSGSRAFF. CDR3 coding DNA: TGTGCCAGCAGCTTAGACAGGTCGGGGTCCCGCGCTTTCTTT.

The table lists this clonotype with many counts. The rearrangement links TRBV4-1 to TRBJ2-3, with TRBD2 matching 13 bases. CDR1 is MGHRA and CDR2 is YSYEKL in the germline V gene. Unmatched junction bases numbered 9, after V lost 0 bases and J lost 6 bases. CDR3 length equals 18 residues. CDR3 residues: CASSQDRTSGGISDTQYF. The CDR3 DNA reads as TGCGCCAGCAGCCAAGATAGGACTAGCGGGGGTATATCGGATACGCAGTATTTT.

This clonotype turned up a few times. This chain links TRBV28 with TRBJ1-2; D not resolved. The CDR3 extends over 13 amino acids. Trimming cost V 5 bases and J 2 bases, with 9 bases left between them. The germline CDR1 and CDR2 sequences are MDHEN and SYDVKM. The chain's CDR3 is CASSQTRNYGYTF. CDR3 nucleotides: TGTGCCAGCAGTCAGACAAGGAACTATGGCTACACCTTC.

The J gene is TRBJ2-7, the V gene TRBV4-3; perhaps TRBD1 as D (5 bases). V lost 0 bases to trimming and J lost 2 bases, with 8 bases between them. The germline CDR1 and CDR2 sequences are LGHNA and YSLEER. The CDR3 sequence is 14 residues long. The CDR3 DNA reads as TGCGCCAGCAGCCAAGATCAGGACACCTACGAGCAGTACTTC. Protein: CASSQDQDTYEQYF.

This clonotype occurred a few times. The V call is TRBV28, the J call TRBJ2-7; D is perhaps TRBD1 (7 bases). Looked up from germline, CDR1 is MDHEN and CDR2 is SYDVKM. This CDR3 has 16 amino acids. V lost 4 bases and J lost 3, with 19 bases in between. The DNA for the CDR3 is TGTGCCAGCAGTTCCCCGGCGGGGACAGACCACTACGAGCAGTACTTC. Protein: CASSSPAGTDHYEQYF.

The CDR3 bases are TGTGCCACCAGCCTAAATTTAAATGAGCAGTACTTC. The encoded protein is CATSLNLNEQYF. The J gene is TRBJ2-1, the V gene TRBV15; D remains ambiguous. The J call may be mistaken, given a closer DNA end match to TRBJ2-7. Germline V gene lookup returns CDR1 LNHNV and CDR2 YYDKDF (reference sequence). The CDR3 covers 12 residues.

The CDR3 is CASSLGGAEETQYF. The CDR3 DNA is TGTGCCAGCAGCTTAGGAGGGGCTGAGGAGACCCAGTACTTC. The chain is built from TRBV7-9 and TRBJ2-5; TRBD1 or TRBD2 may be the D gene (5 bases each). The V end lost 1 base, the J end lost 5 bases, and 11 bases lay between the germline ends. The CDR3 consists of 14 residues. Per germline, CDR1 SEHNR and CDR2 FQNEAQ (reference sequence).

This clonotype occurred many times. This chain uses TRBV7-2 with TRBJ2-1; TRBD2 aligns across 7 bases. Trimming cost V 4 bases and J 9 bases; bases outside gene matches: 12. This CDR3 is 15 amino acids long. Looked up from germline, CDR1 is SGHTA and CDR2 is FQGNSA. CDR3 nucleotide sequence: TGTGCCAGCAGCTCCAAGGCCTCACAGCGGGGTGAGCAGTTCTTC. Amino acids: CASSSKASQRGEQFF.

This clonotype was observed many times. The J gene is TRBJ1-2, the V gene TRBV5-6; no reliable D call. In germline, CDR1 is SGHDT, CDR2 YYEEEE. The CDR3 length is 14 residues. The V gene lost 7 bases and the J gene lost 6 bases, with 19 bases spanning the gap. The CDR3 DNA is TGTGCCAGCCGGTATGGTCGTTTTGGGGATGGCTACACCTTC. Translating gives CASRYGRFGDGYTF.

The chain has TRBV20-1 and TRBJ2-1, with TRBD2 matching over 10 bases. V lost 5 bases to trimming and J lost 0 bases; unmatched junction nucleotides: 10. The CDR3 covers 17 residues. Germline V CDR1 and CDR2: DFQATT, SNEGSKA (reference sequence). CDR3 nucleotide sequence: TGCAGTGCTGGAGCAAGACTAGCGGGCGCCTCCTACAATGAGCAGTTCTTC. Protein sequence: CSAGARLAGASYNEQFF.

The chain couples TRBV6-1 to TRBJ1-1; D gene uncertain. Trimming cost V 7 bases and J 0 bases, with 9 bases left between them. The CDR3 is 13 amino acids. Germline loops: CDR1 MNHNS, CDR2 SASEGT. The CDR3 loop reads CASKVSMNTEAFF. The CDR3 region has the DNA TGTGCCAGCAAAGTCAGCATGAACACTGAAGCTTTCTTT.

This clonotype was picked up a small number of times. The junction departs from germline at one end; a sequencing error may be responsible. V is TRBV7-7 and J is TRBJ2-1; D tentatively fits TRBD1 or TRBD2 (5 bases each). CDR3 length equals 14 residues. Germline V gene sequence: CDR1 SSHAT, CDR2 FNYEAQ (reference sequence). The CDR3 DNA reads as TGTGCTAGCAGCTTAGGGGACGGCTACAATGAGCAGTTCTTC. It is translated as CASSLGDGYNEQFF.

This clonotype was counted between two and nine times. This chain uses TRBV4-3 with TRBJ2-7, with 9 bases lining up with TRBD1. CDR3 length: 15 residues. Germline trimming cut 4 bases from V and 5 bases from J; bases unmatched to any gene: 9. Germline CDR1 and CDR2: LGHNA and YSLEER. The CDR3: CASSLNRDRANEQYF. CDR3 sequence (DNA): TGCGCCAGCAGCCTCAACCGGGACAGGGCCAACGAGCAGTACTTC.

Details on this clonotype: At one of its ends the junction is not consistent with the germline gene, which may arise from a read error. The chain couples TRBV5-1 to TRBJ1-6; 8 nucleotides agree with TRBD1. Germline-derived CDR1 and CDR2 are SGHRS and YFSETQ. There are 14 residues in the CDR3. In nucleotides, the CDR3 is TGCACCAGCAGTGACAGGACAGGGAATTCACCCCTCCACTTT. It is translated as CTSSDRTGNSPLHF. Complete variable domain (other parts from reference TRBV5-1 and TRBJ1-6): KAGVTQTPRYLIKTRGQQVTLSCSPISGHRSVSWYQQTPGQGLQFLFEYFSETQRNKGNFPGRFSGRQFSNSRSEMNVSTLELGDSALYLCTSSDRTGNSPLHFGNGTRLTVT.

The rearrangement uses TRBV15 and TRBJ1-6, with D unresolved. Germline assignment: CDR1 LNHNV and CDR2 YYDKDF (reference sequence). Trimming took off 5 bases at V and 0 bases at J, with 8 bases between the two ends. This CDR3 has 15 amino acids. CDR3 in DNA: TGTGCCACCAGCGGAATGAGCTCCTATAATTCACCCCTCCACTTT. Protein product: CATSGMSSYNSPLHF.

V usage is TRBV5-6 and J usage is TRBJ1-5; D remains ambiguous. The CDR3 has 15 amino acids. Germline lookup yields CDR1 SGHDT and CDR2 YYEEEE. Trimming cost V 1 base and J 4 bases, with 12 bases left between them. This CDR3 reads CASSLRGLRNQPQHF. The DNA of the CDR3 is TGTGCCAGCAGCTTGAGAGGCCTTCGGAATCAGCCCCAGCATTTT.

As regards this clonotype: The junction and the germline gene differ at one end; a read error may be behind it. This rearrangement joins TRBV7-2 to TRBJ2-1, with D maybe TRBD1 (5 bases). Germline CDR1 and CDR2: SGHTA and FQGNSA. This CDR3 contains 13 residues. CDR3 region: CACSSRQKHEQFF. In nucleotides, the CDR3 is TGTGCCTGCAGCTCCCGACAGAAACATGAGCAGTTCTTC.

The chain carries TRBV24-1 and TRBJ2-3; D is tentatively TRBD1 or TRBD2 (5 bases each). This CDR3 is built from 16 residues. V dropped 4 bases and J dropped 0 bases, with 13 bases sitting between them. Germline V lookup: CDR1 KGHDR, CDR2 SFDVKD. The CDR3 bases are TGTGCCACCAGTGACCCCGGGACCCCGAGCACAGATACGCAGTATTTT. This encodes CATSDPGTPSTDTQYF.

V and J are TRBV20-1 and TRBJ1-4; D gene ambiguous. The CDR3 is 13 residues long. Germline assignment: CDR1 DFQATT and CDR2 SNEGSKA (reference sequence). The V gene lost 0 bases and the J gene lost 6 bases, with 8 bases spanning the gap. CDR3 nucleotide sequence: TGCAGTGCTAGAGATATGTCTGATGAAAAACTGTTTTTT. This sequence encodes CSARDMSDEKLFF.

CDR3 in DNA: TGTGCCAGCAGTCAGGGACAGCCTCACACAGATACGCAGTATTTT. It translates to CASSQGQPHTDTQYF. The gene calls are TRBV7-2 and TRBJ2-3; 7 bases fit TRBD1. Germline V gives CDR1 SGHTA, CDR2 FQGNSA. CDR3 size: 15 residues. With V trimmed by 6 bases and J by 2 bases, 8 bases remained unmatched.

The J gene is TRBJ2-5, the V gene TRBV28, with 7 nucleotides matching TRBD1. The CDR3 is 12 amino acids. V shed 10 bases and J 11 bases; nucleotides not matched to a gene: 13. Germline assignment: CDR1 MDHEN and CDR2 SYDVKM. CDR3 loop: CATRGILREQYF. The CDR3, as DNA: TGTGCCACCAGGGGGATTCTTAGGGAGCAGTACTTC.

The chain uses TRBV20-1 and TRBJ2-2; D remains unclear. V was pared by 6 bases and J by 1 base, with 15 bases between. This CDR3 spans 15 amino acids. The germline gives CDR1 DFQATT, CDR2 SNEGSKA (reference sequence). In DNA form, the CDR3 reads TGCAGTGCCAGCCCCAGGATTTGGAACACCGGGGAGCTGTTTTTT. Amino acid sequence: CSASPRIWNTGELFF.

This clonotype came up once. This may be a read error: a much more frequent sequence differs by one nucleotide. The chain carries TRBV29-1 and TRBJ1-2; D is possibly TRBD1 (5 bases). Per germline, CDR1 SQVTM and CDR2 ANQGSEA. The CDR3 loop spans 10 amino acids. The DNA of the CDR3 is TGCAGCGGGGGGGACTATGGCCACACCTTC. Protein sequence: CSGGDYGHTF.

The V and J genes are TRBV6-2 or TRBV6-3 and TRBJ2-1; 7 positions match TRBD2. After removal of 7 bases from V and 6 bases from J, the junction contained 9 bases not matched to a gene. The CDR3 spans 14 residues. Germline CDR1 and CDR2: MNHEY and SVGEGT. The CDR3 spells CASTSGLDPNEQFF. The CDR3 DNA sequence: TGTGCCAGCACTAGCGGTTTGGACCCCAATGAGCAGTTCTTC.